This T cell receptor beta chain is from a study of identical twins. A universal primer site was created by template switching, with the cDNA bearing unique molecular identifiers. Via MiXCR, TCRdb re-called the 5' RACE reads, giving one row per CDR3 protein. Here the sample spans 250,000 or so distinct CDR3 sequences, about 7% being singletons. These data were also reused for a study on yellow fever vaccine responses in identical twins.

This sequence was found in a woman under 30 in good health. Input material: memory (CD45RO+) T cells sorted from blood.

The CDR3 protein is CSAKPDRWSTDTQYF. CDR3 sequence (DNA): TGCAGTGCTAAACCTGACAGGTGGAGCACAGATACGCAGTATTTT. This chain links TRBV20-1 with TRBJ2-3, with a tentative D call TRBD1 (6 bases). The CDR3 is 15 amino acids. CDR1 is DFQATT and CDR2 is SNEGSKA in the germline V gene (reference sequence). V lost 4 bases, J lost 0 bases, and 14 bases lay in between.